This entry features one T cell receptor beta chain sequence. Its matching antigen is unknown. The TCRbeta library incorporated unique molecular identifiers. TCRdb reprocessed the PCR reads via MiXCR and lists one record per CDR3 protein. The sample lists hundreds of thousands of distinct CDR3 sequences, around 15% occurring once. The sample comes from a study of T-cell reconstitution after alpha-beta-depleted transplantation in children. Study observations and caveats: Newly produced T cells mostly provided counts and TCRbeta diversity after one year, as hyperexpanded clones declined. Some patients showed high day-60 TCRbeta diversity, which derived from surviving recipient T cells and thymic progenitors. Reportedly, roughly two months post-transplant, alpha-beta T cells arose from several hundred expanded graft clones.

Between the trimmed V and J ends, which lost 2 bases and 3 bases, there was a span of 15 bases. The CDR3 is made up of 16 amino acids. Germline V CDR1 and CDR2: LGHNA, YSLEER. Sequencing used PBMCs, mostly from graft donor cells, obtained 360 days after TCRalphabeta/CD19-depleted stem cell transplant. V is TRBV4-3 and J is TRBJ2-3; the D gene is possibly TRBD1 (6 bases). This TCR was sampled from a male patient between 2 and 10 years old who had a stem cell transplant for acute lymphoblastic leukemia, so the T cells may come from the graft donor. The CDR3 protein is CASSQFTGYGTDTQYF. CDR3 nucleotide sequence: TGCGCCAGCAGCCAATTTACAGGGTACGGGACAGATACGCAGTATTTT.